This entry lists 20 T cell receptor beta chains sequenced from one sample in a study of T cell clones after liver transplantation. The protocol was immunoSEQ multiplex PCR, while the TCRdb copy is restricted to in-frame clones and leaves out a portion. The sample shows 72,000 or so clones, 75% to 90% of them seen only once. The source material was CD4+ T cells from blood, sampled at the 22-month timepoint. The receptors derive from a human patient who received a liver transplant. The graft donor may be the source of some T cells.

The DNA for the CDR3 is TGTGCCAGTAGTATAGCCCGCAACCATCCGACAGGGGCGGGCTATGGCTACACCTTC. Translated: CASSIARNHPTGAGYGYTF. The chain has TRBV19 and TRBJ1-2; 8 bases are a match to TRBD1. The CDR3 is 19 amino acids. Germline V gene sequence: CDR1 LNHDA, CDR2 SQIVND (reference sequence). The V segment lost 1 base and the J segment 4 bases; nucleotides outside the gene matches: 17.

V is TRBV5-6 and J is TRBJ2-5; perhaps D is TRBD1 or TRBD2 (5 bases each). The V end was cut by 1 base, the J end by 4 bases, with 11 bases between. This CDR3 has 14 residues. Germline values: CDR1 SGHDT, CDR2 YYEEEE. The CDR3: CASSLNGDGETQYF. The DNA for the CDR3 is TGTGCCAGCAGCTTGAACGGGGACGGAGAGACCCAGTACTTC.

This chain uses TRBV4-1 with TRBJ2-2; 7 bases line up with TRBD2. V was clipped by 1 base and J by 6 bases; unmatched bases: 8. This CDR3 region has 16 residues. The germline gives CDR1 MGHRA, CDR2 YSYEKL. DNA of the CDR3: TGCGCCAGCAGCCAAGTTTTTGCGGGGGTGTCCGGGGAGCTGTTTTTT. It is translated as CASSQVFAGVSGELFF.

This chain links TRBV6-5 with TRBJ2-1; D remains ambiguous. Germline V gene lookup returns CDR1 MNHEY and CDR2 SVGAGI. Trimming pared 4 bases from V and 6 bases from J, leaving 4 bases between. CDR3 size: 11 residues. This CDR3 reads CASSFFNEQFF. CDR3 nucleotide sequence: TGTGCCAGCAGTTTTTTCAATGAGCAGTTCTTC.

This chain uses TRBV9 with TRBJ2-3; D remains unclear. Per germline, CDR1 SGDLS and CDR2 YYNGEE. The CDR3 runs to 14 residues. The germline V and J ends were trimmed by 1 base and 6 bases, with 12 bases remaining between them. The CDR3 DNA follows: TGTGCCAGCAGCGTACAGGACGAATTGGATACGCAGTATTTT. It translates to CASSVQDELDTQYF.

This clone was counted a few times. This rearrangement joins TRBV7-8 to TRBJ2-2; 7 positions match TRBD1. The CDR3 sequence is 13 residues long. V lost 1 base and J lost 7; bases outside the gene matches: 0. Germline CDR1 and CDR2: SGHVS and FQNEAQ. The chain's CDR3 is CASSLGQGGELFF. CDR3 in DNA: TGTGCCAGCAGCTTAGGACAGGGCGGGGAGCTGTTTTTT.

The chain employs TRBV7-3 and TRBJ2-3; 10 positions agree with TRBD2. V was pared by 5 bases and J by 1 base, with 6 bases of the junction left unmatched. The germline V gene has CDR1 SGHTA and CDR2 FQGTGA. This CDR3 has 16 amino acids. CDR3: CASSPNLAGGTDTQYF. CDR3 coding DNA: TGTGCCAGCAGCCCCAACCTAGCGGGGGGCACAGATACGCAGTATTTT.

The chain combines TRBV19 with TRBJ1-4; 7 positions match TRBD1. V was pared by 4 bases and J by 5 bases, with 4 bases of the junction left unmatched. Germline V gene sequence: CDR1 LNHDA, CDR2 SQIVND (reference sequence). There are 14 residues in the CDR3. Here the CDR3 reads CASSTRTGNEKLFF. In nucleotides, the CDR3 is TGTGCCAGTAGTACCCGGACAGGAAATGAAAAACTGTTTTTT.

The chain employs TRBV2 and TRBJ1-2, with 12 bases lining up with TRBD1. V shed 6 bases and J 5 bases; nucleotides not matched to a gene: 4. Germline CDR1 reads SNHLY; CDR2 reads FYNNEI. There are 14 residues in the CDR3. The CDR3 DNA is TGTGCCAGCAGCCTGGGACAGGGGGCGTATGGCTACACCTTC. It yields the protein CASSLGQGAYGYTF.

The V and J genes are TRBV5-1 and TRBJ2-4, with D possibly TRBD2 on 6 matching bases. The germline V and J ends were trimmed by 2 bases and 2 bases, with 14 bases remaining between them. Per germline, CDR1 SGHRS and CDR2 YFSETQ. CDR3 length: 16 amino acids. CDR3 DNA sequence: TGCGCCAGCAGCTTCCCGTCAGCGGGCTCCAAAAACATTCAGTACTTC. Translating gives CASSFPSAGSKNIQYF.

This chain joins TRBV5-6 and TRBJ2-2; 7 bases are shared with TRBD1. The CDR3 consists of 14 residues. V gave up 5 bases and J gave up 0 bases; unmatched junction bases: 1. CDR1 is SGHDT, CDR2 YYEEEE, per germline. The CDR3 DNA reads TGTGCCAGCAGGGGGACAGCGAACACCGGGGAGCTGTTTTTT. Translating gives CASRGTANTGELFF.

This chain connects TRBV7-3 to TRBJ1-2; the match to TRBD1 covers 11 bases. With 5 bases clipped from V and 0 bases from J, the junction kept 17 bases outside the gene matches. Per the germline V gene, CDR1 is SGHTA and CDR2 is FQGTGA. The CDR3 is 20 residues long. The CDR3 DNA is TGTGCCAGCAGCCTAGTTCCGGGACAGGGGGTGACTGCTTCTAACTATGGCTACACCTTC. Its protein is CASSLVPGQGVTASNYGYTF.

A few counts support this clone. J is TRBJ1-6 and V is TRBV7-2, with D unclear. Per germline, CDR1 SGHTA and CDR2 FQGNSA. V shed 4 bases and J shed 10 bases, with 14 bases lying between them. The CDR3 is made up of 14 amino acids. The CDR3 nucleotides read TGTGCCAGCAGCTCCCGTAGGGTGGAATCACCCCTCCACTTT. Its protein product is CASSSRRVESPLHF.

For this clone: A read error may account for a junction end that differs from germline. The chain employs TRBV5-5 and TRBJ2-1; the D gene is possibly TRBD1 (6 bases). CDR1 is SGHKS and CDR2 is YYEKEE in the germline V gene (reference sequence). The CDR3 spans 15 residues. CDR3 residues: CASRLGAGSYNEQFF. The CDR3 nucleotides are TGTGCCAGCAGATTGGGGGCTGGCTCCTACAATGAGCAGTTCTTC.

V is TRBV18 and J is TRBJ2-7; tentatively, D is TRBD1 (6 bases). V was clipped by 0 bases and J by 6 bases, with 12 bases between them. CDR1 is KGHSH, CDR2 LQKENI, per germline. CDR3 length: 14 amino acids. The CDR3 sequence: CASSPPVGTSEQYF. Written as DNA, the CDR3 is TGTGCCAGCTCACCACCCGTCGGGACATCCGAGCAGTACTTC.

V and J are TRBV7-9 and TRBJ1-1, with TRBD1 identical over 12 bases. This CDR3 region has 18 residues. With 7 bases clipped from V and 2 bases from J, the junction kept 14 bases outside the gene matches. Germline lookup yields CDR1 SEHNR and CDR2 FQNEAQ (reference sequence). The DNA of the CDR3 is TGTGCCAGCAAGCTTAGTTGGGGACAGGGGGCTAGAAACACTGAAGCTTTCTTT. It specifies CASKLSWGQGARNTEAFF.

The genes are TRBV5-1 and TRBJ2-7, with unresolved D. This CDR3 contains 13 residues. Deletions cut 3 bases from V and 6 bases from J, with 13 bases between. Germline-derived CDR1 and CDR2 are SGHRS and YFSETQ. In DNA, the CDR3 is TGCGCCAGCAGCTATTCAGTCGAAAGCGAGCAGTACTTC. Translation: CASSYSVESEQYF.

This chain links TRBV6-1 with TRBJ1-2; no firm D call. V was trimmed by 11 bases and J by 4 bases, leaving 11 bases between them. This CDR3 contains 11 residues. In germline, CDR1 is MNHNS, CDR2 SASEGT. The CDR3 loop reads CAGELPYGYTF. The CDR3 DNA follows: TGTGCCGGGGAGCTGCCCTATGGCTACACCTTC.

This sequence joins TRBV7-3 and TRBJ2-7, with D perhaps TRBD1 or TRBD2 (5 bases each). V gave up 5 bases and J gave up 5 bases, with 19 bases separating them. CDR1 and CDR2 from the germline V gene are SGHTA and FQGTGA. This CDR3 is built from 15 residues. In DNA form, the CDR3 reads TGTGCCAGCAGCCCTAGAGTGGGGGATTCCCACGAGCAGTACTTC. Its protein is CASSPRVGDSHEQYF. Looking up the rest from reference TRBV7-3 and TRBJ2-7 gives the full variable domain: GAGVSQTPSNKVTEKGKYVELRCDPISGHTALYWYRQSLGQGPEFLIYFQGTGAADDSGLPNDRFFAVRPEGSVSTLKIQRTERGDSAVYLCASSPRVGDSHEQYFGPGTRLTVT.

The CDR3 nucleotides read TGTGCCAGCAGTTCCGGGCCAAACAATGAGCAGTTCTTC. Translation gives CASSSGPNNEQFF. The chain employs TRBV5-5 and TRBJ2-1; D remains ambiguous. Trimming cost V 5 bases and J 5 bases, with 11 bases left between them. CDR1 is SGHKS and CDR2 is YYEKEE in the germline V gene (reference sequence). The CDR3 is 13 amino acids.